This TCR beta chain was retrieved from a study of T-cell memory formation after mild COVID-19. 5'RACE primed at constant segments yielded TCR alpha and TCR beta cDNA libraries bearing sample barcodes and UMIs. Using its own MiXCR run on the 5' RACE reads, TCRdb lists one record per CDR3 protein. There are 140,000 to 150,000 distinct CDR3 sequences in the sample; under 30% occur only once, and around a quarter lies in the top ten. Study-wide results and caveats: Contracting clones localized mainly to CM and EM when CD4+ and mainly to EMRA when CD8+. Confirmation of SARS-CoV-2 specificity was lacking for second-wave clones peaking day 37. Memory from before infection featured some responding clones, which suggests cross-reactive memory joined.

This clonotype has only one observation. The antigen remains undetermined. Germline V gene sequence: CDR1 SGDLS, CDR2 YYNGEE. This CDR3 contains 12 residues. The ends were cut back, 2 bases at V and 7 bases at J, with 9 bases in the middle. The J gene is TRBJ1-2, the V gene TRBV9; D gene uncertain. Sequencing was carried out using PBMCs or a T cell subset sorted from them (not recorded which). This receptor was taken from an adult woman who had mild COVID-19 (a few samples of this study predate the infection). Cell type and time point are not known. The CDR3 sequence is CASSVGEVGYTF. The DNA of the CDR3 is TGTGCCAGCAGCGTTGGTGAGGTTGGCTACACCTTC. The variable domain in full, with the rest retrieved from reference TRBV9 and TRBJ1-2, is DSGVTQTPKHLITATGQRVTLRCSPRSGDLSVYWYQQSLDQGLQFLIQYYNGEERAKGNILERFSAQQFPDLHSELNLSSLELGDSALYFCASSVGEVGYTFGSGTRLTVV.